This T cell receptor (beta chain) was captured by sequencing in a study of vaccination and CD4 T cells after COVID-19. Study as a whole: A median of approximately 72 days (range 14 to 241) separated dose two from the taking of post-vaccine samples. Cultures acting as controls obtained a CEFX pool, an HIV-1 Nef pool, or no peptide.

This CDR3 has 15 amino acids. The V gene end was trimmed by 5 bases and the J gene end by 0 bases; junction bases not matched to a gene: 8. CDR1 is DFQATT and CDR2 is SNEGSKA in the germline V gene (reference sequence). Treatment meaning: roughly 10-day PBMC culture with coronavirus spike peptide pools or control peptides (ViraFEST assay). Recorded positive PCR dates fall between March and December 2020, preceding US Alpha, Beta and Delta variants. Sequencing of cultured CD4+ T cell DNA used the Oncomine TCR Beta short-read assay. Each CDR3 protein gets one entry after TCRdb re-called the PCR reads with MiXCR. The sample has around 14,000 distinct CDR3 sequences, 51% seen once. This clonotype was picked up a small number of times. Its specificity is not known.

Sample: CD4+ T cells from blood, cultured in vitro. The V call is TRBV20-1, the J call TRBJ2-3; 7 bases agree with TRBD2. This clonotype originated in a human donor who had recovered from COVID-19. The CDR3 region is CSALEAGHSTDTQYF. Written as DNA, the CDR3 is TGCAGTGCTCTGGAAGCGGGGCATAGCACAGATACGCAGTATTTT.